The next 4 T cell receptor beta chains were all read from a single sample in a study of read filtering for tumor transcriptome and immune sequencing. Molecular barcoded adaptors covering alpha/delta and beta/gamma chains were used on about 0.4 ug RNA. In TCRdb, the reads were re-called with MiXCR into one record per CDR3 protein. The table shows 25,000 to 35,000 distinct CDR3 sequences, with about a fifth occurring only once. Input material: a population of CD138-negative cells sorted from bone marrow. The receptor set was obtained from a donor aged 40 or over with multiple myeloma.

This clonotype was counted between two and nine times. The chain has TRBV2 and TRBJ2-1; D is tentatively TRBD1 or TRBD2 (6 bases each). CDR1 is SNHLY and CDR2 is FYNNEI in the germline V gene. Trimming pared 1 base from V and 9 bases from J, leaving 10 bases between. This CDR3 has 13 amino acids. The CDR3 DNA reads TGTGCCAGCAGTGAAGGGAGGGGGTCTGAGCAGTTCTTC. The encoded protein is CASSEGRGSEQFF. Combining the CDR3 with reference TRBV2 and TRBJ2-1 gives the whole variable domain EPEVTQTPSHQVTQMGQEVILRCVPISNHLYFYWYRQILGQKVEFLVSFYNNEISEKSEIFDDQFSVERPDGSNFTLKIRSTKLEDSAMYFCASSEGRGSEQFFGPGTRLTVL.

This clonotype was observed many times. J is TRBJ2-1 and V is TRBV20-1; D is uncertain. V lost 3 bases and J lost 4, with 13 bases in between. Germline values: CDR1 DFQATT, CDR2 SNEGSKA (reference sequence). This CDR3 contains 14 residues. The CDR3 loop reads CSARPPGPYNEQFF. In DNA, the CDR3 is TGCAGTGCTAGGCCCCCCGGACCTTACAATGAGCAGTTCTTC.

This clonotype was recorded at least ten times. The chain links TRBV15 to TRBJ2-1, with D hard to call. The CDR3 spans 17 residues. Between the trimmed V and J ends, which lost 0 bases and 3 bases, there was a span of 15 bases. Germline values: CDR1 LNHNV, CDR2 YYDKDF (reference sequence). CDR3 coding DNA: TGTGCCACCAGCAGAGATGTGGTGGAGCATTACTACAATGAGCAGTTCTTC. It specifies CATSRDVVEHYYNEQFF.

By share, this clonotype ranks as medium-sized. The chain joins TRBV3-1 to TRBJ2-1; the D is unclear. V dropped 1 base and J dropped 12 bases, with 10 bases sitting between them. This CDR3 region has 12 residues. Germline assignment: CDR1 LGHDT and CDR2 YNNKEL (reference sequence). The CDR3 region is CASSQVYVGQFF. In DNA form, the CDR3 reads TGTGCCAGCAGCCAAGTGTACGTTGGGCAGTTCTTC.